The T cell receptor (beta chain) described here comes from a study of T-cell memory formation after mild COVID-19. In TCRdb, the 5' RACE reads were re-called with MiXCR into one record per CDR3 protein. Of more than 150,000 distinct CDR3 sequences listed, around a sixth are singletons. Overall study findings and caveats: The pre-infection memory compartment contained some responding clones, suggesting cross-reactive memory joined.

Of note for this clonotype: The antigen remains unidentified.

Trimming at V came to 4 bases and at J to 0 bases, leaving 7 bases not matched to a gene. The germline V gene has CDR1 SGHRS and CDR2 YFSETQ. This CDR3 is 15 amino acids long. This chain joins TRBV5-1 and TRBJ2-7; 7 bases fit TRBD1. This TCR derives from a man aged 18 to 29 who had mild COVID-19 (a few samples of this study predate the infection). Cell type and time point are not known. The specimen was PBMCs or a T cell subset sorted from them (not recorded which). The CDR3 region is CASSITGDHSYEQYF. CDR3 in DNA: TGCGCCAGCAGCATAACAGGGGATCACTCCTACGAGCAGTACTTC.